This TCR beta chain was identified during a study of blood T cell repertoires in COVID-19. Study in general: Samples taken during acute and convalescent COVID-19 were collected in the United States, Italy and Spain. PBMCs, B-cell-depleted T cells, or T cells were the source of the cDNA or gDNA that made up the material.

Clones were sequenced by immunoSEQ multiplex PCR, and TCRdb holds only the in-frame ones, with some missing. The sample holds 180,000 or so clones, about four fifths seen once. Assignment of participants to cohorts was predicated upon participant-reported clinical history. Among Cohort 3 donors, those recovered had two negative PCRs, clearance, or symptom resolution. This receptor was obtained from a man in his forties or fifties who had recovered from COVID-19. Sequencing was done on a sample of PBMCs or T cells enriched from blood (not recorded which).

The CDR3 DNA reads as TGTGCCAGCAGCGCCTTGGCGGTGGGGGGAGGGGAGCAGTTCTTC. Translated: CASSALAVGGGEQFF. V is TRBV5-4 and J is TRBJ2-1, with TRBD2 matching 7 bases. V lost 4 bases and J lost 10; bases outside the gene matches: 14. In germline, CDR1 is SGHNT, CDR2 YYREEE (reference sequence). The CDR3 extends over 15 amino acids.